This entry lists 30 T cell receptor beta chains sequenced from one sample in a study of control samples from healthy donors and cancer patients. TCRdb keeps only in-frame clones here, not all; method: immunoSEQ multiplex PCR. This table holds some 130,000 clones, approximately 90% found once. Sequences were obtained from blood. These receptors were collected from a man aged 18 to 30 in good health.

CDR3: CASSLSPVTQPQHF. The CDR3 DNA sequence: TGCGCCAGCAGCTTGTCACCGGTGACTCAGCCCCAGCATTTT. The rearrangement joins TRBV5-1 to TRBJ1-5; no firm D call. From germline, CDR1 is SGHRS and CDR2 YFSETQ. Trimming cost V 1 base and J 6 bases, with 11 bases left between them. CDR3 size: 14 residues.

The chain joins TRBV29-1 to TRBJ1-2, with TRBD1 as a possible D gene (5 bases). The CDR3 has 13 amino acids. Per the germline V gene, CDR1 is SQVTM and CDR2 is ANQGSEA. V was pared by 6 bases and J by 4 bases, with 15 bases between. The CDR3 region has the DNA TGCAGCGTCAGCGAGGGGTCGAGCTATGGCTACACCTTC. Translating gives CSVSEGSSYGYTF. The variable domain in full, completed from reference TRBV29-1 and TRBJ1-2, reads SAVISQKPSRDICQRGTSLTIQCQVDSQVTMMFWYRQQPGQSLTLIATANQGSEATYESGFVIDKFPISRPNLTFSTLTVSNMSPEDSSIYLCSVSEGSSYGYTFGSGTRLTVV.

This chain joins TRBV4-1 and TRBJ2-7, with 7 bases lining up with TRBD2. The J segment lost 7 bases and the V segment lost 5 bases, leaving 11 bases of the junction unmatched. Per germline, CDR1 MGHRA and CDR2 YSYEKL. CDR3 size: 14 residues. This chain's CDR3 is CASSDRDGGGEQYF. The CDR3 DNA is TGCGCCAGCAGCGACCGGGACGGCGGGGGAGAGCAGTACTTC.

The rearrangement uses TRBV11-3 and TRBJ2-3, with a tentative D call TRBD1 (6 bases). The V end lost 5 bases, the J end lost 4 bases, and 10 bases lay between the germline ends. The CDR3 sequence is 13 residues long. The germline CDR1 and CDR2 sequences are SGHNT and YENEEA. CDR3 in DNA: TGTGCCAGCAGCGACAGGTTTGCAGATACGCAGTATTTT. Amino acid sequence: CASSDRFADTQYF.

The CDR3 loop is CASSSQGYEQYF. The CDR3 DNA sequence: TGCGCCAGCAGCTCACAGGGTTACGAGCAGTACTTC. The V call is TRBV5-1, the J call TRBJ2-7; maybe TRBD1 (6 bases). This CDR3 spans 12 amino acids. Trimming removed 3 bases at V and 4 bases at J, with 8 bases between. Germline CDR1 is SGHRS and CDR2 is YFSETQ.

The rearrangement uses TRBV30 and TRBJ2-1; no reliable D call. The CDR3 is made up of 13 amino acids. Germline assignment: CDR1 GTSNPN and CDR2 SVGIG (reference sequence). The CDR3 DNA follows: TGTGCACAAGACTGGGAATCCTACAATGAGCAGTTCTTC. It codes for CAQDWESYNEQFF.

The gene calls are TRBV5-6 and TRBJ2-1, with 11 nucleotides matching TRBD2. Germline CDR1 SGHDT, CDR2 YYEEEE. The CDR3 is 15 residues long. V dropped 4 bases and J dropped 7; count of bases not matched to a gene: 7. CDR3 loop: CASSRGLAAPNEQFF. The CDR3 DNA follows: TGTGCCAGCAGCCGGGGACTAGCGGCCCCTAATGAGCAGTTCTTC.

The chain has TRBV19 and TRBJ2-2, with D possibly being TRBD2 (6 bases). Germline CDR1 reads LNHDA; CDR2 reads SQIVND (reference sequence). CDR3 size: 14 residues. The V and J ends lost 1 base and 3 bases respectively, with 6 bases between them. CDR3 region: CASSIGDYTGELFF. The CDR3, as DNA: TGTGCCAGTAGTATAGGGGACTACACCGGGGAGCTGTTTTTT.

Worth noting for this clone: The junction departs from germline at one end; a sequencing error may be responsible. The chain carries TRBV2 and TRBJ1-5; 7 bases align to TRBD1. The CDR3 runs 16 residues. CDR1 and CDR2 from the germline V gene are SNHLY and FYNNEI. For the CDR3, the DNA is TGTGCCAGTAGTGACCCAGGGGGAAGGAGCAATCAGCCCCAGCATTTT. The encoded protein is CASSDPGGRSNQPQHF. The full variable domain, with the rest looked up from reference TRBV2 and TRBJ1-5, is EPEVTQTPSHQVTQMGQEVILRCVPISNHLYFYWYRQILGQKVEFLVSFYNNEISEKSEIFDDQFSVERPDGSNFTLKIRSTKLEDSAMYFCASSDPGGRSNQPQHFGDGTRLSIL.

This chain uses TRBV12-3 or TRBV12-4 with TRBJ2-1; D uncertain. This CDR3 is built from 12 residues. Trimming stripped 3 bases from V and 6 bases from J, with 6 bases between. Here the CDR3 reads CASSFLGNEQFF. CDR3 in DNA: TGTGCCAGCAGTTTCCTAGGCAATGAGCAGTTCTTC.

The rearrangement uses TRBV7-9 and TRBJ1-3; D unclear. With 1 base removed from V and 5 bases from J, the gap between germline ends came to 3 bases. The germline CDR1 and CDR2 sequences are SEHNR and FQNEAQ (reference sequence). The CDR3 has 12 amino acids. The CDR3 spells CASSLGRNTIYF. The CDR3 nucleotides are TGTGCCAGCAGCTTAGGACGAAACACCATATATTTT. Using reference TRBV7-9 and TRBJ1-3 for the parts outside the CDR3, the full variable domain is DTGVSQNPRHKITKRGQNVTFRCDPISEHNRLYWYRQTLGQGPEFLTYFQNEAQLEKSRLLSDRFSAERPKGSFSTLEIQRTEQGDSAMYLCASSLGRNTIYFGEGSWLTVV.

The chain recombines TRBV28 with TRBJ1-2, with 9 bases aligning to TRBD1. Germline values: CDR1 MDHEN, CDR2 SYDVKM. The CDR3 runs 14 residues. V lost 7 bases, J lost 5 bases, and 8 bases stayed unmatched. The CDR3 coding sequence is TGTGCCAGCACCAAGGACAGGGGCGGGTATGGCTACACCTTC. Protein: CASTKDRGGYGYTF.

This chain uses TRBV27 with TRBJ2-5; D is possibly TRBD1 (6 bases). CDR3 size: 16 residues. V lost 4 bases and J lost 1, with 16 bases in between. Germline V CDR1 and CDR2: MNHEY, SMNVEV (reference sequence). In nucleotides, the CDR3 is TGTGCCAGCAGTTCAATGTCAGGGGTAGGCCAAGAGACCCAGTACTTC. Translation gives CASSSMSGVGQETQYF.

The CDR3 loop reads CASSPPGALSYEQYF. In DNA form, the CDR3 reads TGCGCCAGCAGCCCCCCGGGGGCCCTCTCCTACGAGCAGTACTTC. This chain joins TRBV4-1 and TRBJ2-7; D may correspond to TRBD1 or TRBD2 (6 bases each). The ends were cut back, 4 bases at V and 0 bases at J, with 13 bases in the middle. The CDR3 runs to 15 residues. Germline loops: CDR1 MGHRA, CDR2 YSYEKL.

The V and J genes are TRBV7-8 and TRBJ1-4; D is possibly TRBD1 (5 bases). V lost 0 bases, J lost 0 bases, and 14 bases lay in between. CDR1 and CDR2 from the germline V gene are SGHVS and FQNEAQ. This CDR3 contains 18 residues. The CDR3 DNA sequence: TGTGCCAGCAGCTTAGCCCAGATGACAGCCCCAACTAATGAAAAACTGTTTTTT. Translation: CASSLAQMTAPTNEKLFF.

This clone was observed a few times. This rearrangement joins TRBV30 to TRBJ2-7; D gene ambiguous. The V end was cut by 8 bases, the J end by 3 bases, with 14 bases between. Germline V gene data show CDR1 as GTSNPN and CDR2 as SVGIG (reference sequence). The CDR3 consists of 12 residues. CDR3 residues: CALGRIDYEQYF. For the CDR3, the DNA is TGTGCCCTGGGCAGAATAGACTACGAGCAGTACTTC. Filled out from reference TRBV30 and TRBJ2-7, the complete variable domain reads SQTIHQWPATLVQPVGSPLSLECTVEGTSNPNLYWYRQAAGRGLQLLFYSVGIGQISSEVPQNLSASRPQDRQFILSSKKLLLSDSGFYLCALGRIDYEQYFGPGTRLTVT.

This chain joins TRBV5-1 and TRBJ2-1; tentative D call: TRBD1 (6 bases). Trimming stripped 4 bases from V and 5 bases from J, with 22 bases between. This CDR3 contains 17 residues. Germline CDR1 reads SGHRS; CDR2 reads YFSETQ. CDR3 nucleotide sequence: TGCGCCAGCAGCCTGACAATCCCCGGGACACTAAACAATGAGCAGTTCTTC. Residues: CASSLTIPGTLNNEQFF.

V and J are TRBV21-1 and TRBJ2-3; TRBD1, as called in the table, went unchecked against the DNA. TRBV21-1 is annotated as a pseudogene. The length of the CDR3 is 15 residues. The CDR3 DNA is TGTGCCAGCAGCAAAGCGGGGCGTTGTGCAGATACGCAGTATTTT. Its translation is CASSKAGRCADTQYF.

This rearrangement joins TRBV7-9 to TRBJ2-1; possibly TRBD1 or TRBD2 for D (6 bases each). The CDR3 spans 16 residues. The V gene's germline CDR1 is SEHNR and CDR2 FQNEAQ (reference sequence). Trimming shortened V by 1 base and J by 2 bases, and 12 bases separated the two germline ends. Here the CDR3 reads CASSLGAGEAYNEQFF. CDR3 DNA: TGTGCCAGCAGCTTAGGGGCAGGGGAGGCCTACAATGAGCAGTTCTTC.

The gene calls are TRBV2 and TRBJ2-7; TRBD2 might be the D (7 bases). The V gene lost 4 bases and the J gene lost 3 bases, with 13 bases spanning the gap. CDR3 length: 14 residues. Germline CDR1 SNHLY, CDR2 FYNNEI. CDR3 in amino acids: CASSVGGAYYEQYF. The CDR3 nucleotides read TGTGCCAGCAGTGTGGGGGGGGCCTACTACGAGCAGTACTTC.

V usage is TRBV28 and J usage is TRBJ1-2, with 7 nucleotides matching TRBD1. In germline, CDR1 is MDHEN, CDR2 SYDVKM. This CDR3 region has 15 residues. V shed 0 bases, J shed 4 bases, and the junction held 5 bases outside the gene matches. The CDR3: CASSLWHRGSYGYTF. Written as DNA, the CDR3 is TGTGCCAGCAGTTTATGGCACAGGGGATCCTATGGCTACACCTTC.

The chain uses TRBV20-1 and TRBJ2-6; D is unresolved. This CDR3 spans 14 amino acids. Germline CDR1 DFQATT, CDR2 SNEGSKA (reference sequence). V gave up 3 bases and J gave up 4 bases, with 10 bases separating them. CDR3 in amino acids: CSASNLNGANVLTF. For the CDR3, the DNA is TGCAGTGCTAGTAACCTAAACGGGGCCAACGTCCTGACTTTC.

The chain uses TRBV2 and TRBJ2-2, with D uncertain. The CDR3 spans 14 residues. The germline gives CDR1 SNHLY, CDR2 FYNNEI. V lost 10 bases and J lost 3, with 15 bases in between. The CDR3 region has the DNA TGTGCCACCCGCCCCGGCATGGACACCGGGGAGCTGTTTTTT. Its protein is CATRPGMDTGELFF.

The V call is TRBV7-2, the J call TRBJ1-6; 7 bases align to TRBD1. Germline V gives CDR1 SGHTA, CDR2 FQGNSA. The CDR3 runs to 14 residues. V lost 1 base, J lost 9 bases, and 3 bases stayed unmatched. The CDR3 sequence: CASSLDRGGSPLHF. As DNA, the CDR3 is TGTGCCAGCAGCTTAGACAGGGGAGGTTCACCCCTCCACTTT.

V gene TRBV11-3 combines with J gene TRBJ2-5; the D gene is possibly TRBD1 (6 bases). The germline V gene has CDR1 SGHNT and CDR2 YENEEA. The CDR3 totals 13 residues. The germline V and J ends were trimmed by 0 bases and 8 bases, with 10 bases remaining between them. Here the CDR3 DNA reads TGTGCCAGCAGCTTAGATGTCAGGGGAACCCAGTACTTC. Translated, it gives CASSLDVRGTQYF.

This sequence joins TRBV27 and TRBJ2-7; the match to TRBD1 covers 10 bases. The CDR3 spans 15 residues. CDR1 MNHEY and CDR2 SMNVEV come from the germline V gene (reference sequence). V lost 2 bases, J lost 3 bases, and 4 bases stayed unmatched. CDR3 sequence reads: CASSLTRTGGYEQYF. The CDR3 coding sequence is TGTGCCAGCAGTTTAACCCGGACAGGGGGCTACGAGCAGTACTTC.

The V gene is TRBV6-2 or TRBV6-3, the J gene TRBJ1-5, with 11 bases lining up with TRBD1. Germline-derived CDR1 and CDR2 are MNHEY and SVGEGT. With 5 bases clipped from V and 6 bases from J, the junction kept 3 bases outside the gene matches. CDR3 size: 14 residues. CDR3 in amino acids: CASSPGTGGQPQHF. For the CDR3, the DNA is TGTGCCAGCAGTCCCGGGACAGGGGGTCAGCCCCAGCATTTT.

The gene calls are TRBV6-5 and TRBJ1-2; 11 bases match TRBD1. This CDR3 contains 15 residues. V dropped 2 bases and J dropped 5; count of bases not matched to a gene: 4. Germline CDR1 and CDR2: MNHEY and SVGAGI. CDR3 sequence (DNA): TGTGCCAGCAGTTACCAGGGACAGGGGGGGTATGGCTACACCTTC. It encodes CASSYQGQGGYGYTF.

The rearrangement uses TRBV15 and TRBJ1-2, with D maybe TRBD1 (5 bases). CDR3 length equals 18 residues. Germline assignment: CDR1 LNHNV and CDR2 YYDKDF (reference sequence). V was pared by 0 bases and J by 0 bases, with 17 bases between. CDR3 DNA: TGTGCCACCAGCAGAGAGACGGGCTGGGGGGTCGCTAACTATGGCTACACCTTC. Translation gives CATSRETGWGVANYGYTF. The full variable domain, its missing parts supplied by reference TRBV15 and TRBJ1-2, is DAMVIQNPRYQVTQFGKPVTLSCSQTLNHNVMYWYQQKSSQAPKLLFHYYDKDFNNEADTPDNFQSRRPNTSFCFLDIRSPGLGDTAMYLCATSRETGWGVANYGYTFGSGTRLTVV.

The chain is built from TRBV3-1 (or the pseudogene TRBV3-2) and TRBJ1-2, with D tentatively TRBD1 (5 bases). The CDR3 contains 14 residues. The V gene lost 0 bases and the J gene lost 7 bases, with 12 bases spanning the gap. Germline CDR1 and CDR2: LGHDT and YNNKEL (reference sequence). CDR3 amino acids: CASSQDPGRPGYTF. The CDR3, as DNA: TGTGCCAGCAGCCAAGACCCAGGGAGGCCTGGCTACACCTTC.